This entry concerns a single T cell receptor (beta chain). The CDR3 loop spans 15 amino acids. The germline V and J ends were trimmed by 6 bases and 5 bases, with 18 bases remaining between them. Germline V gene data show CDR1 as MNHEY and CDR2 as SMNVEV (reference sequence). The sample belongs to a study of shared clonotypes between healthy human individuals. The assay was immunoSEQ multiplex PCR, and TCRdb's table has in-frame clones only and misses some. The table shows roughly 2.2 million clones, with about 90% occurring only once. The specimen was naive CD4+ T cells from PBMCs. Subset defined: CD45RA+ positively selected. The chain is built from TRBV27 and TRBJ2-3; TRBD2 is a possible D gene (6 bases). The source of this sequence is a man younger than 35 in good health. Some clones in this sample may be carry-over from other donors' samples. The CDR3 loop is CASRGGARGEDTQYF. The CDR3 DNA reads TGTGCCAGCAGAGGAGGGGCAAGAGGGGAAGATACGCAGTATTTT.